One and the same sample provided the 2 T cell receptor beta chains below, sequenced in a study of cytomegalovirus exposure and HLA in healthy donors. The PCR ran on 60 Vbeta and 13 Jbeta primers. Profiled with immunoSEQ multiplex PCR; TCRdb holds only in-frame clones, not every one. The sample lists 89,000 or so clones; about 80% were seen once. The sample was PBMCs. These receptors came from a man aged 18 to 30 in good health and CMV-seropositive.

V and J are TRBV29-1 and TRBJ1-1; 11 bases agree with TRBD1. This CDR3 has 15 residues. V lost 6 bases to trimming and J lost 0 bases; unmatched junction nucleotides: 6. The V gene's germline CDR1 is SQVTM and CDR2 ANQGSEA. The CDR3 region has the DNA TGCAGCGTGGCGGGGACAGGGGGGATGAACACTGAAGCTTTCTTT. Its protein is CSVAGTGGMNTEAFF.

This chain joins TRBV28 and TRBJ1-6; tentative D call: TRBD1 (6 bases). This CDR3 spans 15 amino acids. The ends were cut back, 2 bases at V and 6 bases at J, with 11 bases in the middle. Germline V gives CDR1 MDHEN, CDR2 SYDVKM. DNA for the CDR3: TGTGCCAGCAGTTTAAGGGGGGGCATTAATTCACCCCTCCACTTT. Translated: CASSLRGGINSPLHF.